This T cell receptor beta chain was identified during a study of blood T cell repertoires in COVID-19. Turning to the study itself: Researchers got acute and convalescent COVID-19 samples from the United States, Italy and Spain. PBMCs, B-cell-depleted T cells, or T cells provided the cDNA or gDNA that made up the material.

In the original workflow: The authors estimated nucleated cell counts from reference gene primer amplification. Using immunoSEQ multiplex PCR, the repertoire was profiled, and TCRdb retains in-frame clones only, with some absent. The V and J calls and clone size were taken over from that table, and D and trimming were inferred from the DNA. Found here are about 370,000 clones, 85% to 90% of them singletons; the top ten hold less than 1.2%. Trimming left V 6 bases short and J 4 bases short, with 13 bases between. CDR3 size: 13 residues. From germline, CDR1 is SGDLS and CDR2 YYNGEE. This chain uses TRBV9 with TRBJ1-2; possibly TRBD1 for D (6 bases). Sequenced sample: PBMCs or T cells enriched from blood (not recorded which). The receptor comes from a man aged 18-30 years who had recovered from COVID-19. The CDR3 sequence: CASNPRGAYGYTF. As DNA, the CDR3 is TGTGCCAGCAACCCCAGGGGCGCCTATGGCTACACCTTC.